This T cell receptor (beta chain) stems from a study of blood T cell repertoires in COVID-19. About the research overall: Sources were T cells, B-cell-depleted T cells, or PBMCs; the material itself was cDNA or gDNA.

In terms of age and location, participants ranged from about 18 to 95 years and lived in about 25 US areas. The table came from immunoSEQ multiplex PCR; TCRdb's copy has only in-frame clones and leaves some out. The repertoire holds approximately 200,000 clones, with 80% to 90% as singletons. The source of this sequence is a woman in her twenties or thirties who had been exposed to COVID-19. Sequenced: PBMCs or T cells enriched from blood (not recorded which).

CDR3 in DNA: TGTGCCAGCAGCTTAGCGGGGGGACAGGGGTACGAGCAGTACTTC. Translation gives CASSLAGGQGYEQYF. The chain couples TRBV7-9 to TRBJ2-7, with 10 bases fitting TRBD1. The V gene end was trimmed by 0 bases and the J gene end by 4 bases; junction bases not matched to a gene: 3. This CDR3 is 15 amino acids long. Germline-derived CDR1 and CDR2 are SEHNR and FQNEAQ (reference sequence).